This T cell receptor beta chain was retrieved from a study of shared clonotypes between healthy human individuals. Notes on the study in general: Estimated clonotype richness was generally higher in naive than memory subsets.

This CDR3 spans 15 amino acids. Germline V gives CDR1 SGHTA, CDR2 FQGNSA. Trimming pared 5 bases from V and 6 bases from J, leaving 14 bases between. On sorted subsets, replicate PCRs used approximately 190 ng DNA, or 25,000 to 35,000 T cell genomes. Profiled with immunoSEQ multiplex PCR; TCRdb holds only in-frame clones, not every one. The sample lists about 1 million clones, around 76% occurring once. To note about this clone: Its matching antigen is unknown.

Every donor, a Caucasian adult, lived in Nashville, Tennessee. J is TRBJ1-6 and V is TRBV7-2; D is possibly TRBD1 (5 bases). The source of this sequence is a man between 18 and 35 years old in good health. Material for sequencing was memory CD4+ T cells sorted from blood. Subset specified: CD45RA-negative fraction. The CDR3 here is CASSGLAGANSPLHF. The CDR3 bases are TGTGCCAGCAGCGGACTTGCTGGGGCTAATTCACCCCTCCACTTT.